This passage covers 3 T cell receptor beta chains from one sample sequenced in a study of blood T cell repertoires in COVID-19. Using immunoSEQ multiplex PCR, the repertoire was profiled, and TCRdb retains in-frame clones only, with some absent. The sample lists about 200,000 clones; roughly 79% were seen once. Sequencing was carried out using peripheral blood. The receptors derive from a human donor with acute or convalescent COVID-19. The donor label of this sample is uncertain.

The rearrangement joins TRBV7-9 to TRBJ1-6; the D is unclear. Germline V gene data show CDR1 as SEHNR and CDR2 as FQNEAQ (reference sequence). The CDR3 loop spans 17 amino acids. V lost 1 base and J lost 7, with 17 bases in between. Here the CDR3 reads CASSLEGGWGFNSPLHF. In nucleotides, the CDR3 is TGTGCCAGCAGCTTAGAGGGAGGTTGGGGTTTCAATTCACCCCTCCACTTT.

The chain joins TRBV3-1 (or the pseudogene TRBV3-2) to TRBJ1-1; no reliable D call. The germline CDR1 and CDR2 sequences are LGHDT and YNNKEL (reference sequence). The CDR3 totals 14 residues. The V gene lost 1 base and the J gene lost 4 bases, with 10 bases spanning the gap. As DNA, the CDR3 is TGTGCCAGCAGCCAAGGAATTATGCGCACTGAAGCTTTCTTT. The encoded protein is CASSQGIMRTEAFF.

This clone came up once. The chain couples TRBV6-2 or TRBV6-3 to TRBJ1-6; 11 nucleotides line up with TRBD1. The germline CDR1 and CDR2 sequences are MNHEY and SVGEGT. The V and J ends lost 1 base and 10 bases, in that order; junction bases with no gene match: 6. This CDR3 spans 16 amino acids. CDR3 in amino acids: CASSYYGQGAGSPLHF. In nucleotides, the CDR3 is TGTGCCAGCAGTTACTATGGACAGGGGGCTGGATCACCCCTCCACTTT.